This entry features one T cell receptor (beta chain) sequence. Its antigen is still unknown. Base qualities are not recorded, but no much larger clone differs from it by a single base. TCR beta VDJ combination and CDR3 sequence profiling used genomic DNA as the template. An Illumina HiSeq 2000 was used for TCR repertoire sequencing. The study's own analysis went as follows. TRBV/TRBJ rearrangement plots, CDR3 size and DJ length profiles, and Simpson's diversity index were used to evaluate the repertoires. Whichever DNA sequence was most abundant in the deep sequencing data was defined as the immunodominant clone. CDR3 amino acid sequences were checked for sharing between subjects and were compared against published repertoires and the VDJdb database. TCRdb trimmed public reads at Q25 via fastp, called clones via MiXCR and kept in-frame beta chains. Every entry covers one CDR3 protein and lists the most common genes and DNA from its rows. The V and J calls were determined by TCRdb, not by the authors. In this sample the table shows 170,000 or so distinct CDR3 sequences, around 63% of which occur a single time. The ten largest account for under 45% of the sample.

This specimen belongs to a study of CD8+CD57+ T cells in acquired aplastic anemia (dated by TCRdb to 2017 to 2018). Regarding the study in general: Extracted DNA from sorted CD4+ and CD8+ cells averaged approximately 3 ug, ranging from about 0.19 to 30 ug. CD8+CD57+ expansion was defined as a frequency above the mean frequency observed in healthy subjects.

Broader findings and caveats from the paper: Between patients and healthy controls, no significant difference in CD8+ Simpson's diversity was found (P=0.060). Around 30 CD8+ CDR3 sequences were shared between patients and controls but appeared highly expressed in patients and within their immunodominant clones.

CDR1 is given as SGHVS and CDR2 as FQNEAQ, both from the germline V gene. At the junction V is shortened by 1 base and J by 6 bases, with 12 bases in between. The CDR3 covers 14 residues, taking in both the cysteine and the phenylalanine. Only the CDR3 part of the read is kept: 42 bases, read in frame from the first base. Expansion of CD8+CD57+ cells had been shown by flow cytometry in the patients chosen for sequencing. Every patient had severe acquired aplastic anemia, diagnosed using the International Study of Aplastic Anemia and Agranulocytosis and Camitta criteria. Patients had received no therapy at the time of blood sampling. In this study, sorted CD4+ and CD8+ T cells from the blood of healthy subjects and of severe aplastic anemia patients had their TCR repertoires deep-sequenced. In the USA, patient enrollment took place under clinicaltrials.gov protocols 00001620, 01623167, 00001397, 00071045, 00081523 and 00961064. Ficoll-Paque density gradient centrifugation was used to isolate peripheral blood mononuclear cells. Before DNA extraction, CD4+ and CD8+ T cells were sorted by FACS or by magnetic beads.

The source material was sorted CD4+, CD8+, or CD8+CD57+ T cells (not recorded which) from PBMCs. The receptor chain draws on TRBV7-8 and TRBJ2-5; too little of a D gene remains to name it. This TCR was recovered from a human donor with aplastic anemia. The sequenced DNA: TGTGCCAGCAGCTTAGAATACGCACGGAAGACCCAGTACTTC. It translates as CASSLEYARKTQYF. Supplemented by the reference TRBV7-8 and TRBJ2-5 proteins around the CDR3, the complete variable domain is GAGVSQSPRYKVAKRGQDVALRCDPISGHVSLFWYQQALGQGPEFLTYFQNEAQLDKSGLPSDRFFAERPEGSVSTLKIQRTQQEDSAVYLCASSLEYARKTQYFGPGTRLLVL.